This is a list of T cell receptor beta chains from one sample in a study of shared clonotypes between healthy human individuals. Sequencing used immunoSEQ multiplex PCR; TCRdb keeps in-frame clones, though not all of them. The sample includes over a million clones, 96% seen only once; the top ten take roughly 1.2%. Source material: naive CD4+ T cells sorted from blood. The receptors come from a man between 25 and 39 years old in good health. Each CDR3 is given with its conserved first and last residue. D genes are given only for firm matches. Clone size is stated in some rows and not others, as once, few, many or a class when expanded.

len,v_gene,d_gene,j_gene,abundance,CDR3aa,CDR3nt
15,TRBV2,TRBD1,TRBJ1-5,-,CASRGQGISGQPQHF,TGTGCCAGCAGGGGACAGGGTATTTCGGGTCAGCCCCAGCATTTT
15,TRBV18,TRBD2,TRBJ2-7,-,CASSTGTSGSDEQYF,TGTGCCAGCTCGACGGGGACTAGCGGGAGCGACGAGCAGTACTTC
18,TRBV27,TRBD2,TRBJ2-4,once,CASSPNRGSGTSKNIQYF,TGTGCCAGCAGTCCAAATCGGGGAAGCGGGACCTCCAAAAACATTCAGTACTTC
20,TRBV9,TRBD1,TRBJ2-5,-,CASSVVGNTGTGKDQETQYF,TGTGCCAGCAGCGTAGTAGGAAATACCGGGACAGGGAAGGATCAAGAGACCCAGTACTTC
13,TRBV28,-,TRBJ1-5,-,CASSTPVGEPQHF,TGTGCCAGCAGTACCCCAGTCGGTGAGCCCCAGCATTTT
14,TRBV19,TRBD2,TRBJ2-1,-,CASSTLAGMGEQFF,TGTGCCAGTAGTACACTAGCGGGAATGGGTGAGCAGTTCTTC
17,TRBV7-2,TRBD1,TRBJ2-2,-,CASSHPRQGDYTGELFF,TGTGCCAGCAGCCACCCTCGACAGGGCGACTACACCGGGGAGCTGTTTTTT
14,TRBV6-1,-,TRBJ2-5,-,CASSEGVRQETQYF,TGTGCCAGCAGTGAAGGTGTCCGGCAAGAGACCCAGTACTTC
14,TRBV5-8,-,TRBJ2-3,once,CASSSLRGPDTQYF,TGTGCCAGCAGCTCGTTGCGGGGGCCAGATACGCAGTATTTT
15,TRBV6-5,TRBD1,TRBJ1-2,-,CASSRQGANLYGYTF,TGTGCCAGCAGTCGACAGGGGGCGAACCTCTATGGCTACACCTTC
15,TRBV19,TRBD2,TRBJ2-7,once,CASSRVASGNYEQYF,TGTGCCAGTAGTAGAGTAGCTAGCGGGAATTACGAGCAGTACTTC
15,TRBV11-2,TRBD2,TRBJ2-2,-,CASSLVRGGPGELFF,TGTGCCAGCAGCTTAGTTCGGGGGGGCCCCGGGGAGCTGTTTTTT
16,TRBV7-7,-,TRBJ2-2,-,CASSLAAGANTGELFF,TGTGCCAGCAGCTTAGCGGCGGGGGCAAACACCGGGGAGCTGTTTTTT
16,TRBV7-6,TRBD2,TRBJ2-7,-,CASSPGRGKGAYEQYF,TGTGCCAGCAGCCCCGGGCGGGGGAAAGGGGCCTACGAGCAGTACTTC
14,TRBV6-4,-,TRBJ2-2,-,CASSFGTNTGELFF,TGTGCCAGCAGCTTCGGGACAAACACCGGGGAGCTGTTTTTT
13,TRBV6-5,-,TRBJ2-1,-,CASSSTASSGQFF,TGTGCCAGCAGTTCTACCGCTAGCTCTGGGCAGTTCTTC
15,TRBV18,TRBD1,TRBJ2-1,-,CASSPGTGGINEQFF,TGTGCCAGCTCACCCGGGACAGGGGGTATCAATGAGCAGTTCTTC
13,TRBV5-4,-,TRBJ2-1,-,CASSLVGRHEQFF,TGTGCCAGCAGCCTCGTCGGAAGGCACGAGCAGTTCTTC
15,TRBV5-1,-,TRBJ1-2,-,CASSLEQGRNYGYTF,TGCGCCAGCAGCTTGGAACAGGGAAGAAACTATGGCTACACCTTC
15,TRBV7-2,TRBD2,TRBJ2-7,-,CASSLGGSSLYEQYF,TGTGCCAGCAGCTTGGGCGGGAGCTCCCTCTACGAGCAGTACTTC
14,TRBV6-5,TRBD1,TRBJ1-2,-,CASSRQGGDYGYTF,TGTGCCAGCAGTCGACAGGGGGGGGACTATGGCTACACCTTC
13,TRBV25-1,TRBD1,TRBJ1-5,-,CARMGQPDQPQHF,TGTGCCAGGATGGGACAGCCTGATCAGCCCCAGCATTTT
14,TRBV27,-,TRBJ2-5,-,CASSYGGTRETQYF,TGTGCCAGCAGTTACGGAGGCACTAGGGAGACCCAGTACTTC
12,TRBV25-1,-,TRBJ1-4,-,CASSETGEKLFF,TGTGCCAGCAGTGAGACCGGGGAGAAACTGTTTTTT
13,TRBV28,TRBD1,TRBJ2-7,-,CASRPGTGREQYF,TGTGCCAGCAGGCCTGGGACAGGGAGGGAGCAGTACTTC
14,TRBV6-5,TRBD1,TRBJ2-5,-,CASSSTGGGVTQYF,TGTGCCAGCAGTTCTACAGGGGGTGGAGTGACCCAGTACTTC
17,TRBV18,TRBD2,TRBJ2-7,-,CASSPLSSGRFSYEQYF,TGTGCCAGCTCACCACTTTCTAGCGGGAGATTCTCCTACGAGCAGTACTTC
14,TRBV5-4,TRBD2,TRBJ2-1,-,CASSSKREIIEQFF,TGTGCCAGCAGCAGCAAGCGGGAAATAATTGAGCAGTTCTTC